The source of this TCR beta chain is a study of cytomegalovirus exposure and HLA in healthy donors. Researchers ran the PCR with 60 Vbeta and 13 Jbeta primers. In the authors' methods: As a later analysis found, there were 80 million or so unique TCR beta chains, of which around 9.9 million were shared. The protocol was immunoSEQ multiplex PCR, while the TCRdb copy is restricted to in-frame clones and leaves out a portion. That table gives V, J and clone size, and the DNA gave D and trimming. The data show roughly 130,000 clones, approximately 82% seen once. Findings of the study overall: The classifier reportedly diagnosed cytomegalovirus status with high specificity and sensitivity. CMV serostatus was the only immune exposure information that was available. TCR beta V- and J-gene trimming was later associated with a missense DCLRE1C variant.

In this sample, this clone turned up a few times. Its antigen is still unknown. After removal of 4 bases from V and 4 bases from J, the junction contained 5 bases not matched to a gene. Germline CDR1 and CDR2: SGHTA and FQGNSA. The CDR3 runs to 14 residues. J is TRBJ2-7 and V is TRBV7-2; the match to TRBD1 covers 9 bases. Material: PBMCs. This clonotype originated in a boy aged 2 to 10 in good health and CMV-seronegative. The chain's CDR3 is CASSSDRGGYEQYF. CDR3 sequence (DNA): TGTGCCAGCAGCTCGGACAGGGGTGGATACGAGCAGTACTTC.